This T cell receptor (beta chain) comes out of a study of tumor and adjacent non-tumor tissue in lung cancer. TCRbeta libraries were built with three rounds of nested PCR, modified from ARM-PCR. Using its own MiXCR run on the multiplex PCR reads, TCRdb lists one record per CDR3 protein. In the table there are over 40,000 distinct CDR3 sequences, 60% to 65% of which are singletons. On this clonotype itself: The antigen is undetermined.

The germline V gene encodes CDR1 SGHAT and CDR2 FQNNGV. The CDR3 has 13 residues. V shed 8 bases and J shed 2 bases, with 12 bases lying between them. Findings and limits, study-wide: Tumor tissue had significantly higher TCR diversity than normal lung. Shorter survival was associated with higher TCR diversity in tumors.

The template was RNA from unsorted bulk tissue. The normal lung tissue was taken more than 3 cm from the tumor edge. Donors were chemotherapy-naive, newly diagnosed lung cancer surgical patients in China, August–late 2014. The sequencing input was distant non-tumor lung tissue. The gene calls are TRBV11-2 and TRBJ2-5, with D tentatively TRBD2 (5 bases). This TCR was recovered from a woman aged 40-49 years with non-small cell lung cancer. CDR3 in amino acids: CASCLGRQETQYF. CDR3 nucleotide sequence: TGTGCCAGCTGCCTGGGGAGACAAGAGACCCAGTACTTC.